The 27 T cell receptor beta chains below were found in one sample sequenced in a study of T cells in tumors after PD-1 blockade (dated by TCRdb to about 2019). The library was generated by the immunoSEQ multiplex PCR assay. The clones in this table, taken by TCRdb from immuneACCESS, are in-frame only. Not every clone is retained; where verified, under half of the shortfall comes from an unresolved V gene, and the cause of the rest is unknown. The sample records 60,000 to 75,000 clones, around 74% of which are singletons. 4.7% of the sample rests with the top ten. The sample's time point label, decoded: after anti-PD-1 therapy. The sample consisted of PBMCs, taken after anti-PD-1 treatment. These receptors were collected from a human donor with basal cell carcinoma.

The rearrangement joins TRBV6-1 to TRBJ2-4; 7 bases are a match to TRBD1. Germline CDR1 reads MNHNS; CDR2 reads SASEGT. Unmatched junction bases numbered 3, after V lost 2 bases and J lost 8 bases. CDR3 length: 13 residues. CDR3 region: CASSEQGVDIQYF. The CDR3 DNA follows: TGTGCCAGCAGTGAACAGGGGGTTGACATTCAGTACTTC.

This chain uses TRBV30 with TRBJ2-7; 9 positions agree with TRBD2. The V gene end was trimmed by 2 bases and the J gene end by 7 bases; junction bases not matched to a gene: 9. There are 14 residues in the CDR3. Per germline, CDR1 GTSNPN and CDR2 SVGIG (reference sequence). The CDR3 loop reads CAWSSPSGAGEQYF. CDR3 bases: TGTGCCTGGAGTTCCCCTAGCGGGGCAGGGGAGCAGTACTTC. The whole variable domain, filled in from reference TRBV30 and TRBJ2-7, reads SQTIHQWPATLVQPVGSPLSLECTVEGTSNPNLYWYRQAAGRGLQLLFYSVGIGQISSEVPQNLSASRPQDRQFILSSKKLLLSDSGFYLCAWSSPSGAGEQYFGPGTRLTVT.

V is TRBV4-1 and J is TRBJ2-3; unclear D gene. CDR1 is MGHRA, CDR2 YSYEKL, per germline. The V end was cut by 0 bases, the J end by 7 bases, with 8 bases between. CDR3 size: 13 residues. This CDR3 is CASSQDSGYTQYF. In nucleotides, the CDR3 is TGCGCCAGCAGCCAAGATTCGGGTTATACGCAGTATTTT.

The chain employs TRBV30 and TRBJ2-5, with 7 bases that match TRBD1. CDR3 size: 14 residues. Germline trimming cut 1 base from V and 5 bases from J; bases unmatched to any gene: 7. Per the germline V gene, CDR1 is GTSNPN and CDR2 is SVGIG (reference sequence). The CDR3 sequence: CAWSEFRGWETQYF. In nucleotides, the CDR3 is TGTGCCTGGAGTGAGTTCAGGGGGTGGGAGACCCAGTACTTC.

This clone was counted between two and nine times. V and J are TRBV27 and TRBJ2-7; D is uncertain. Germline CDR1 is MNHEY and CDR2 is SMNVEV (reference sequence). The V gene lost 7 bases and the J gene lost 3 bases, with 13 bases spanning the gap. This CDR3 comprises 13 residues. Here the CDR3 reads CASKVTASYEQYF. In nucleotides, the CDR3 is TGTGCCAGCAAAGTCACGGCCAGCTACGAGCAGTACTTC.

The rearrangement joins TRBV19 to TRBJ1-1; no clear D. Trimming shortened V by 9 bases and J by 0 bases, and 14 bases separated the two germline ends. The CDR3 is 14 residues long. Germline loops: CDR1 LNHDA, CDR2 SQIVND (reference sequence). As DNA, the CDR3 is TGTGCCAGCCGAAGAGGGCAGGTGAACACTGAAGCTTTCTTT. It codes for CASRRGQVNTEAFF.

The CDR3 sequence: CASSARGRPNTEAFF. DNA of the CDR3: TGTGCCAGCAGCGCTAGGGGACGGCCGAACACTGAAGCTTTCTTT. The chain links TRBV9 to TRBJ1-1, with D perhaps TRBD1 (5 bases). V gave up 3 bases and J gave up 1 base, with 13 bases separating them. From germline, CDR1 is SGDLS and CDR2 YYNGEE. The CDR3 is made up of 15 amino acids.

This chain joins TRBV13 and TRBJ1-1, with D perhaps matching TRBD1 (6 bases). The germline V gene has CDR1 PRHDT and CDR2 FYEKMQ (reference sequence). The CDR3 runs to 12 residues. V lost 0 bases and J 11 bases, leaving 10 bases between the germline ends. The DNA of the CDR3 is TGTGCCAGCAGCTTAGGTCGGGGGCCTGCTTTCTTT. This sequence encodes CASSLGRGPAFF.

This chain joins TRBV18 and TRBJ2-5; D may be TRBD1 (5 bases). The V gene's germline CDR1 is KGHSH and CDR2 LQKENI. This CDR3 has 15 residues. Trimming left V 2 bases short and J 5 bases short, with 15 bases between. The CDR3 region has the DNA TGTGCCAGCTCACCAGATAAGTGGGGCGGTGAGACCCAGTACTTC. Translation: CASSPDKWGGETQYF.

This clone is deemed medium-sized. The V gene is TRBV29-1, the J gene TRBJ2-1, with a weak D call TRBD2 (6 bases). Per germline, CDR1 SQVTM and CDR2 ANQGSEA. CDR3 length: 12 amino acids. Trimming removed 6 bases at V and 4 bases at J, with 10 bases between. This CDR3 reads CSVRGRYNEQFF. For the CDR3, the DNA is TGCAGCGTACGGGGGAGATACAATGAGCAGTTCTTC.

The gene calls are TRBV6-5 and TRBJ2-5, with TRBD1 as a possible D gene (6 bases). The germline gives CDR1 MNHEY, CDR2 SVGAGI. V lost 8 bases to trimming and J lost 7 bases, with 20 bases between them. This CDR3 comprises 14 residues. CDR3 DNA: TGTGCCAGCGCCTATGGACAGCCCGGTGGGACCCAGTACTTC. The encoded protein is CASAYGQPGGTQYF.

The rearrangement uses TRBV5-6 and TRBJ1-5, with TRBD1 matching over 7 bases. The CDR3 loop spans 16 amino acids. Germline values: CDR1 SGHDT, CDR2 YYEEEE. The V gene end was trimmed by 1 base and the J gene end by 4 bases; junction bases not matched to a gene: 8. The CDR3 DNA follows: TGTGCCAGCAGCTTGTCTCGGGGACAGTCGAATCAGCCCCAGCATTTT. Protein: CASSLSRGQSNQPQHF.

The rearrangement links TRBV6-6 to TRBJ2-1, with 7 bases lining up with TRBD1. This CDR3 comprises 14 residues. V was pared by 2 bases and J by 4 bases, with 2 bases of the junction left unmatched. CDR1 and CDR2 from the germline V gene are MNHNY and SVGAGI (reference sequence). In nucleotides, the CDR3 is TGTGCCAGCAGTTACCAGGGGGAGTACAATGAGCAGTTCTTC. Translation: CASSYQGEYNEQFF.

This chain connects TRBV7-2 to TRBJ2-7; D is perhaps TRBD1 (6 bases). Trimming pared 5 bases from V and 7 bases from J, leaving 21 bases between. Germline lookup yields CDR1 SGHTA and CDR2 FQGNSA. The CDR3 spans 15 residues. CDR3 bases: TGTGCCAGCAGCCCACCCGGGACAAGCCTGTGGGAGCAGTACTTC. This codes for CASSPPGTSLWEQYF. Complete variable domain (other parts from reference TRBV7-2 and TRBJ2-7): GAGVSQSPSNKVTEKGKDVELRCDPISGHTALYWYRQSLGQGLEFLIYFQGNSAPDKSGLPSDRFSAERTGGSVSTLTIQRTQQEDSAVYLCASSPPGTSLWEQYFGPGTRLTVT.

The gene calls are TRBV11-3 and TRBJ2-2; 7 bases map to TRBD1. Germline assignment: CDR1 SGHNT and CDR2 YENEEA. V lost 4 bases and J lost 4; bases outside the gene matches: 6. The CDR3 sequence is 15 residues long. The CDR3 protein is CASSSGSGGTGELFF. CDR3 coding DNA: TGTGCCAGCAGCTCGGGGTCAGGGGGCACCGGGGAGCTGTTTTTT. Drawing the rest from reference TRBV11-3 and TRBJ2-2, the complete variable domain is EAGVVQSPRYKIIEKKQPVAFWCNPISGHNTLYWYLQNLGQGPELLIRYENEEAVDDSQLPKDRFSAERLKGVDSTLKIQPAELGDSAVYLCASSSGSGGTGELFFGEGSRLTVL.

The gene calls are TRBV10-1 and TRBJ2-1; 10 bases match TRBD2. The germline gives CDR1 WNHNN, CDR2 SYGVQD (reference sequence). Trimming took 5 bases from V and 6 from J; bases not matched to a gene: 7. The CDR3 is 15 residues long. CDR3 amino acids: CASSPILAGINEQFF. The CDR3 DNA reads TGCGCCAGCAGTCCCATACTAGCGGGGATCAATGAGCAGTTCTTC.

The chain carries TRBV7-6 and TRBJ2-3; 11 bases agree with TRBD2. CDR3 size: 16 residues. J lost 1 base, V lost 5 bases, and 5 bases had no gene match. Germline V lookup: CDR1 SGHVS, CDR2 FNYEAQ. The CDR3: CASSLLAGGGTDTQYF. The CDR3, as DNA: TGTGCCAGCAGCCTCCTAGCGGGGGGCGGCACAGATACGCAGTATTTT.

The chain has TRBV4-1 and TRBJ1-6; TRBD1 matches at 10 bases. Germline assignment: CDR1 MGHRA and CDR2 YSYEKL. Trimming cost V 3 bases and J 9 bases; bases outside gene matches: 5. This CDR3 comprises 15 residues. This chain's CDR3 is CASSQIGTGASPLHF. The CDR3 coding sequence is TGCGCCAGCAGCCAGATAGGGACAGGGGCTTCACCCCTCCACTTT.

This clone was counted between two and nine times. V gene TRBV4-1 combines with J gene TRBJ2-7; possible D gene TRBD1, 5 bases. With 3 bases removed from V and 6 bases from J, the gap between germline ends came to 15 bases. Per germline, CDR1 MGHRA and CDR2 YSYEKL. The CDR3 sequence is 14 residues long. The CDR3 loop is CASSHVDADSEQYF. Written as DNA, the CDR3 is TGCGCCAGCAGCCACGTCGATGCTGACAGCGAGCAGTACTTC.

The chain is built from TRBV7-9 and TRBJ1-5; D is ambiguous. CDR3 length: 13 amino acids. V lost 5 bases and J 0 bases, leaving 5 bases between the germline ends. Germline V gene lookup returns CDR1 SEHNR and CDR2 FQNEAQ (reference sequence). CDR3 sequence: CASSGDSNQPQHF. CDR3 sequence (DNA): TGTGCCAGCAGCGGGGATAGCAATCAGCCCCAGCATTTT.

Comments on this clone: At one of its ends the junction is not consistent with the germline gene, which may arise from a read error. The sample holds other DNA sequences that translate to the same CDR3. The chain carries TRBV5-6 and TRBJ2-6; D not certain. This CDR3 spans 15 amino acids. Germline V CDR1 and CDR2: SGHDT, YYEEEE. CDR3 in amino acids: CASSLRLSGANVLTF. As DNA, the CDR3 is TGCGCCAGCAGCTTGCGCCTCTCTGGGGCCAACGTCCTGACTTTC. The entire variable domain, with the rest obtained from reference TRBV5-6 and TRBJ2-6, is as follows: DAGVTQSPTHLIKTRGQQVTLRCSPKSGHDTVSWYQQALGQGPQFIFQYYEEEERQRGNFPDRFSGHQFPNYSSELNVNALLLGDSALYLCASSLRLSGANVLTFGAGSRLTVL.

This clone was detected once. This CDR3 is CATSAHQTNEKLFF. In DNA form, the CDR3 reads TGTGCCACCAGTGCTCACCAAACTAATGAAAAACTGTTTTTT. The V gene is TRBV24-1, the J gene TRBJ1-4; D call uncertain. This CDR3 comprises 14 residues. Germline loops: CDR1 KGHDR, CDR2 SFDVKD. The ends were cut back, 5 bases at V and 1 base at J, with 7 bases in the middle.

This clone was seen a few times. The chain employs TRBV5-6 and TRBJ2-7; 7 bases are a match to TRBD1. The trim removed 3 bases at V and 0 bases at J, leaving 6 bases unmatched. The CDR3 is 15 amino acids. Germline V gene lookup returns CDR1 SGHDT and CDR2 YYEEEE. CDR3 region: CASSSLRQGSYEQYF. DNA for the CDR3: TGTGCCAGCAGCTCCTTACGACAGGGCTCCTACGAGCAGTACTTC.

The chain employs TRBV5-5 and TRBJ2-7; D call uncertain. V lost 0 bases and J lost 2, with 12 bases in between. CDR3 size: 15 residues. From germline, CDR1 is SGHKS and CDR2 YYEKEE (reference sequence). The CDR3 DNA reads TGTGCCAGCAGCTTGGCCGATTACGGAGCCTACGAGCAGTACTTC. Encoded protein: CASSLADYGAYEQYF.

V and J are TRBV14 and TRBJ2-5; 7 bases fit TRBD1. CDR3 length: 15 amino acids. The germline gives CDR1 SGHDN, CDR2 FVKESK. Trimming took 4 bases from V and 4 from J; bases not matched to a gene: 9. CDR3 bases: TGTGCCAGCAGCCGACCGACAGGGATGGGAGAGACCCAGTACTTC. Translation gives CASSRPTGMGETQYF.

This clone was observed once. The chain combines TRBV5-8 with TRBJ2-1, with TRBD2 matching 7 bases. The CDR3 has 14 residues. After removal of 4 bases from V and 9 bases from J, the junction contained 10 bases not matched to a gene. Germline V gives CDR1 SGHTS, CDR2 YDEGEE. The CDR3: CASSQRTSLLEQFF. The DNA for the CDR3 is TGTGCCAGCAGCCAAAGGACTAGTCTTCTTGAGCAGTTCTTC.

The chain combines TRBV5-6 with TRBJ1-2; D gene uncertain. CDR1 is SGHDT, CDR2 YYEEEE, per germline. V was cut by 3 bases and J by 6 bases, with 15 bases left in between. The CDR3 is made up of 14 amino acids. DNA of the CDR3: TGTGCCAGCAGCTCTTCCGGGTCCTATGATGGCTACACCTTC. It is translated as CASSSSGSYDGYTF.